This is a list of T cell receptor beta chains from one sample in a study of blood T cell repertoires in COVID-19. Profiled with immunoSEQ multiplex PCR; TCRdb holds only in-frame clones, not every one. This sample has around 95,000 clones, with about 77% found just once. Sequencing was done on a sample of peripheral blood. The receptors stem from a woman aged 70-85 years with acute or convalescent COVID-19. CDR3s include the opening cysteine and the closing phenylalanine or tryptophan. The D gene is left open where the match is weak. The size of a clone is reported for some rows only, either as once, few or many, or as a class for expanded clones.

clone_size | j_call | v_call | d_call | cdr3_aa | cdr3_nt
NA | TRBJ1-3 | TRBV5-1 | NA | CASSSGTTSGNTIYF | TGCGCCAGCAGCTCCGGGACAACCTCTGGAAACACCATATATTTT
NA | TRBJ2-3 | TRBV29-1 | TRBD2 | CSVDTGGTDTQYF | TGCAGCGTTGATACCGGGGGGACAGATACGCAGTATTTT
NA | TRBJ2-3 | TRBV15 | NA | CATSRDGTSTDTQYF | TGTGCCACCAGCAGAGACGGGACTAGCACAGATACGCAGTATTTT
NA | TRBJ1-3 | TRBV10-3 | NA | CAISEYTQEWGNTIYF | TGTGCCATCAGTGAGTACACACAGGAGTGGGGAAACACCATATATTTT
NA | TRBJ1-1 | TRBV7-9 | NA | CASSIIPGLNTEAFF | TGTGCCAGCAGCATCATCCCCGGGTTGAACACTGAAGCTTTCTTT
NA | TRBJ1-2 | TRBV7-3 | TRBD1 | CASSETGAGFGYTF | TGTGCCAGCAGCGAGACAGGGGCAGGGTTTGGCTACACCTTC
NA | TRBJ2-2 | TRBV3-1/TRBV3-2 | NA | CASSQEGAGELFF | TGTGCCAGCAGCCAAGAAGGGGCCGGGGAGCTGTTTTTT
NA | TRBJ2-3 | TRBV18 | TRBD2 | CASSAGRDYRASTDTQYF | TGTGCCAGCTCAGCAGGGCGGGACTACCGTGCTAGCACAGATACGCAGTATTTT
NA | TRBJ2-1 | TRBV6-2/TRBV6-3 | TRBD2 | CASRPLAGEPNEQFF | TGTGCCAGCAGGCCTCTAGCGGGGGAGCCCAATGAGCAGTTCTTC
NA | TRBJ2-1 | TRBV2 | TRBD2 | CASSRLAGSYNEQFF | TGTGCCAGCAGTCGACTAGCGGGCTCCTACAATGAGCAGTTCTTC
NA | TRBJ1-5 | TRBV12-3/TRBV12-4 | TRBD1 | CASSLTGDQPQHF | TGTGCCAGCAGTTTGACAGGGGATCAGCCCCAGCATTTT
NA | TRBJ2-1 | TRBV19 | NA | CASSHPPENNEQFF | TGTGCCAGTAGTCACCCACCTGAGAACAATGAGCAGTTCTTC
NA | TRBJ1-2 | TRBV5-1 | NA | CASTPGGTNYGYTF | TGCGCCAGCACCCCCGGGGGGACAAACTATGGCTACACCTTC
NA | TRBJ1-1 | TRBV5-5 | NA | CASSLAFRENTEAFF | TGTGCCAGCAGCTTGGCCTTTCGGGAGAACACTGAAGCTTTCTTT
NA | TRBJ1-2 | TRBV11-1 | NA | CASSLGAGDFYGYTF | TGTGCCAGCAGCTTAGGTGCGGGGGACTTCTATGGCTACACCTTC
NA | TRBJ1-6 | TRBV5-8 | NA | CASSLAGVNSPLHF | TGTGCCAGCAGCTTGGCGGGGGTGAATTCACCCCTCCACTTT
NA | TRBJ1-6 | TRBV19 | NA | CASSLVTGGKSPLHF | TGTGCCAGTAGTTTAGTCACCGGAGGGAAGTCACCCCTCCACTTT
NA | TRBJ1-3 | TRBV3-1/TRBV3-2 | TRBD1 | CASSQVHRGPGNTIYF | TGTGCCAGCAGCCAGGTACACAGGGGGCCCGGAAACACCATATATTTT
NA | TRBJ2-5 | TRBV19 | TRBD1 | CASSHTRDRAETQYF | TGTGCCAGTAGTCATACCCGGGACAGGGCAGAGACCCAGTACTTC
NA | TRBJ1-2 | TRBV30 | NA | CAWIPRTNYGYTF | TGTGCCTGGATTCCGAGGACTAACTATGGCTACACCTTC
NA | TRBJ1-1 | TRBV13 | NA | CASQEVGTEAFF | TGTGCCAGCCAGGAGGTTGGCACTGAAGCTTTCTTT
NA | TRBJ1-3 | TRBV4-3 | NA | CASSQEGTTSGNTIYF | TGCGCCAGCAGCCAAGAGGGGACAACCTCTGGAAACACCATATATTTT
NA | TRBJ2-3 | TRBV7-3 | NA | CASSPPGTDTQYF | TGTGCCAGCAGCCCCCCTGGCACAGATACGCAGTATTTT
few | TRBJ1-1 | TRBV7-9 | TRBD1 | CASSLSGTGITEAFF | TGTGCCAGCAGCTTAAGCGGGACAGGGATCACTGAAGCTTTCTTT
NA | TRBJ2-1 | TRBV10-3 | TRBD1 | CAISEQGRQQGPNEQFF | TGTGCCATCAGTGAACAGGGGCGCCAACAGGGTCCGAATGAGCAGTTCTTC
NA | TRBJ2-2 | TRBV19 | TRBD1 | CASQGARGGTGELFF | TGTGCCAGTCAGGGGGCGAGAGGAGGGACCGGGGAGCTGTTTTTT
NA | TRBJ1-5 | TRBV10-3 | NA | CAISAGDSNQPQHF | TGTGCCATCAGTGCAGGGGACAGCAATCAGCCCCAGCATTTT
NA | TRBJ2-5 | TRBV6-5 | TRBD1 | CASSYTGTGRTQYF | TGTGCCAGCAGTTATACCGGGACAGGGAGAACCCAGTACTTC
NA | TRBJ2-3 | TRBV30 | NA | CAWSTGISTDTQYF | TGTGCCTGGAGTACAGGGATCAGTACAGATACGCAGTATTTT
once | TRBJ2-1 | TRBV12-5 | NA | CASGLQSSYNEQFF | TGTGCTAGTGGTTTGCAATCCTCCTACAATGAGCAGTTCTTC
NA | TRBJ2-6 | TRBV5-1 | NA | CASSLDGGGTGANVLTF | TGCGCCAGCAGCTTGGACGGCGGGGGCACTGGGGCCAACGTCCTGACTTTC
once | TRBJ1-6 | TRBV19 | NA | CASCGGLGLHF | TGTGCCAGCTGCGGGGGATTGGGCCTCCACTTT
NA | TRBJ2-1 | TRBV5-8 | NA | CASSSGGWAYNEQFF | TGTGCCAGCAGCTCCGGGGGTTGGGCCTACAATGAGCAGTTCTTC
NA | TRBJ2-2 | TRBV11-3 | NA | CASSLRRSPGAGELFF | TGTGCCAGCAGCTTACGACGTTCCCCGGGGGCCGGGGAGCTGTTTTTT
NA | TRBJ1-2 | TRBV27 | NA | CASSFSGFAAGYTF | TGTGCCAGCAGTTTCTCAGGGTTTGCGGCGGGCTACACCTTC
NA | TRBJ1-1 | TRBV19 | TRBD1 | CASSPHGTGVAEAFF | TGTGCCAGTAGTCCCCACGGGACAGGGGTAGCTGAAGCTTTCTTT
NA | TRBJ1-1 | TRBV30 | NA | CAWSATTKNTEAFF | TGTGCCTGGAGTGCCACCACAAAGAACACTGAAGCTTTCTTT
once | TRBJ1-5 | TRBV7-2 | NA | CASSPDPRSPQHF | TGTGCCAGCAGCCCGGATCCTAGGAGCCCCCAGCATTTT
NA | TRBJ1-1 | TRBV18 | NA | CASSPRGGTEAFF | TGTGCCAGCTCACCACGGGGAGGCACTGAAGCTTTCTTT
NA | TRBJ2-7 | TRBV18 | TRBD1 | CASSPFAGQGGYEQYF | TGTGCCAGCTCACCGTTCGCGGGACAGGGGGGCTACGAGCAGTACTTC
NA | TRBJ1-4 | TRBV30 | NA | CAWSRTGANEKLFF | TGTGCCTGGAGTCGAACGGGGGCTAATGAAAAACTGTTTTTT
NA | TRBJ1-1 | TRBV6-5 | NA | CASSYQGGYTEAFF | TGTGCCAGCAGTTATCAGGGTGGGTACACTGAAGCTTTCTTT
NA | TRBJ2-3 | TRBV19 | NA | CASLQANTDTQYF | TGTGCCAGCCTACAGGCGAACACAGATACGCAGTATTTT
NA | TRBJ1-3 | TRBV19 | TRBD1 | CASRTGASGNTIYF | TGTGCCAGTCGGACAGGGGCCTCTGGAAACACCATATATTTT
NA | TRBJ2-4 | TRBV12-3/TRBV12-4 | NA | CASSLQLGDIQYF | TGTGCCAGCAGTTTACAGTTGGGAGACATTCAGTACTTC
NA | TRBJ2-3 | TRBV19 | NA | CASSILDTQYF | TGTGCCAGTAGTATCTTAGATACGCAGTATTTT
NA | TRBJ2-1 | TRBV19 | TRBD2 | CASTPTGGRKNEQFF | TGTGCCAGTACTCCGACGGGGGGGCGGAAAAATGAGCAGTTCTTC
NA | TRBJ2-3 | TRBV19 | NA | CASSRDRGFDTQYF | TGTGCCAGTAGTAGAGACCGGGGTTTTGATACGCAGTATTTT
NA | TRBJ2-5 | TRBV3-1/TRBV3-2 | TRBD2 | CASGAGVETQYF | TGTGCCAGCGGAGCGGGGGTTGAGACCCAGTACTTC
few | TRBJ1-6 | TRBV9 | NA | CASSVGQFNSPLHF | TGTGCCAGCAGCGTAGGACAGTTTAATTCACCCCTCCACTTT
NA | TRBJ1-4 | TRBV13 | TRBD1 | CASSWTGFGDEKLFF | TGTGCCAGCAGCTGGACAGGGTTCGGTGATGAAAAACTGTTTTTT